Below are 22 T cell receptor beta chains sequenced from a single sample in a study of siplizumab effects on memory and regulatory T cells. Only in-frame clones appear in the TCRdb table, and some are missing; sequencing was by immunoSEQ multiplex PCR. In the table there are some 110,000 clones, about 93% of which are singletons. The material sequenced was Tregs sorted from blood. The receptor source for this set is a human donor in good health.

This clone has a single count. The chain couples TRBV2 to TRBJ2-3; 13 bases map to TRBD2. CDR1 is SNHLY and CDR2 is FYNNEI in the germline V gene. With 7 bases clipped from V and 6 bases from J, the junction kept 7 bases outside the gene matches. The CDR3 has 15 amino acids. CDR3 bases: TGTGCCAGCACCCTGGGACTAGCGGGACTGGATACGCAGTATTTT. Amino acids: CASTLGLAGLDTQYF. Full variable domain (remainder filled in from reference TRBV2 and TRBJ2-3): EPEVTQTPSHQVTQMGQEVILRCVPISNHLYFYWYRQILGQKVEFLVSFYNNEISEKSEIFDDQFSVERPDGSNFTLKIRSTKLEDSAMYFCASTLGLAGLDTQYFGPGTRLTVL.

This chain joins TRBV9 and TRBJ2-1; D call uncertain. Germline V lookup: CDR1 SGDLS, CDR2 YYNGEE. This CDR3 is 15 amino acids long. V was trimmed by 1 base and J by 4 bases, leaving 12 bases between them. This CDR3 reads CASSVSTGLYNEQFF. The CDR3 DNA reads as TGTGCCAGCAGCGTATCCACTGGCCTTTACAATGAGCAGTTCTTC.

The DNA of the CDR3 is TGTGCCAGCAACCTAGGGACCCAAGGGAACACTGAAGCTTTCTTT. Translation: CASNLGTQGNTEAFF. V is TRBV2 and J is TRBJ1-1; D is possibly TRBD1 (5 bases). V was pared by 7 bases and J by 1 base, with 16 bases between. Germline V gene sequence: CDR1 SNHLY, CDR2 FYNNEI. This CDR3 is built from 15 residues.

The rearrangement joins TRBV27 to TRBJ1-2; D is possibly TRBD1 (5 bases). Trimming took off 5 bases at V and 1 base at J, with 11 bases between the two ends. The germline V gene has CDR1 MNHEY and CDR2 SMNVEV (reference sequence). This CDR3 spans 14 amino acids. The DNA for the CDR3 is TGTGCCAGCAGTGCGACAGTTCTTAACTATGGCTACACCTTC. Protein product: CASSATVLNYGYTF.

The rearrangement joins TRBV5-4 to TRBJ2-7, with D perhaps matching TRBD2 (5 bases). V was cut by 3 bases and J by 5 bases, with 15 bases left in between. The germline CDR1 and CDR2 sequences are SGHNT and YYREEE (reference sequence). There are 14 residues in the CDR3. CDR3 in DNA: TGTGCCAGCAGCTCGCTCGGGGTGAAACACGAGCAGTACTTC. This gives the protein CASSSLGVKHEQYF.

The rearrangement uses TRBV10-1 and TRBJ2-1; 10 nucleotides align to TRBD2. V was clipped by 5 bases and J by 6 bases; unmatched bases: 4. Germline V gene sequence: CDR1 WNHNN, CDR2 SYGVQD (reference sequence). CDR3 length equals 14 residues. CDR3 protein: CASSSSGGANEQFF. CDR3 sequence (DNA): TGCGCCAGCAGTTCGAGCGGGGGGGCCAATGAGCAGTTCTTC.

V is TRBV4-2 and J is TRBJ1-1, with D possibly being TRBD1 (5 bases). CDR3 size: 15 residues. Germline assignment: CDR1 LGHNA and CDR2 YNFKEQ. V shed 0 bases and J shed 3 bases, with 11 bases lying between them. The CDR3 loop is CASSQDLRGYTEAFF. For the CDR3, the DNA is TGTGCCAGCAGCCAAGATCTTCGGGGGTACACTGAAGCTTTCTTT.

The CDR3 coding sequence is TGCGCCAGCAGCTTACCGGGAGCCTACGAGCAGTACTTC. Translating it yields CASSLPGAYEQYF. The chain joins TRBV5-1 to TRBJ2-7; perhaps TRBD2 as D (6 bases). The V and J ends lost 2 bases and 2 bases respectively, with 8 bases between them. Germline CDR1 and CDR2: SGHRS and YFSETQ. CDR3 length: 13 amino acids.

This clone turned up a few times. The gene calls are TRBV30 and TRBJ1-2, with a weak D call TRBD1 (6 bases). Germline V CDR1 and CDR2: GTSNPN, SVGIG (reference sequence). CDR3 length: 14 residues. Between the trimmed V and J ends, which lost 0 bases and 4 bases, there was a span of 12 bases. The CDR3 bases are TGTGCCTGGAGTGTGGGGGGCAGCATCTATGGCTACACCTTC. Translated: CAWSVGGSIYGYTF.

J is TRBJ2-3 and V is TRBV7-8; TRBD1 aligns across 9 bases. Germline V gene data show CDR1 as SGHVS and CDR2 as FQNEAQ. Trimming took 2 bases from V and 4 from J; bases not matched to a gene: 16. This CDR3 region has 19 residues. CDR3 in DNA: TGTGCCAGCAGCTTAAGGGGGATCCGGGACAGGGTCGTCCCAGATACGCAGTATTTT. Protein: CASSLRGIRDRVVPDTQYF. The full variable domain, in which reference TRBV7-8 and TRBJ2-3 provide the parts outside the CDR3, is GAGVSQSPRYKVAKRGQDVALRCDPISGHVSLFWYQQALGQGPEFLTYFQNEAQLDKSGLPSDRFFAERPEGSVSTLKIQRTQQEDSAVYLCASSLRGIRDRVVPDTQYFGPGTRLTVL.

This chain joins TRBV5-1 and TRBJ2-7; D unresolved. The CDR3 contains 14 residues. V gave up 1 base and J gave up 0 bases, with 8 bases separating them. Germline assignment: CDR1 SGHRS and CDR2 YFSETQ. The CDR3 DNA is TGCGCCAGCAGCTTGTCTCGCGGCTCCTACGAGCAGTACTTC. Amino acid sequence: CASSLSRGSYEQYF.

The gene calls are TRBV7-2 and TRBJ2-3; TRBD1 aligns across 8 bases. The V segment lost 5 bases and the J segment 1 base; nucleotides outside the gene matches: 8. This CDR3 has 16 amino acids. Germline V gives CDR1 SGHTA, CDR2 FQGNSA. This CDR3 is CASSTWTGSRTDTQYF. The CDR3 DNA reads as TGTGCCAGCAGCACCTGGACAGGGTCTCGCACAGATACGCAGTATTTT.

The V call is TRBV30, the J call TRBJ1-6; D is perhaps TRBD1 (5 bases). V lost 1 base and J 8 bases, leaving 15 bases between the germline ends. This CDR3 spans 15 amino acids. Germline V gives CDR1 GTSNPN, CDR2 SVGIG (reference sequence). This chain's CDR3 is CAWSGPGPLDSPLHF. The CDR3 DNA reads as TGTGCCTGGAGTGGGCCGGGACCGTTGGATTCACCCCTCCACTTT.

V and J are TRBV18 and TRBJ2-3; 9 nucleotides line up with TRBD2. Per the germline V gene, CDR1 is KGHSH and CDR2 is LQKENI. V gave up 2 bases and J gave up 0 bases; unmatched junction bases: 0. This CDR3 has 15 residues. CDR3 residues: CASSPTSGSTDTQYF. CDR3 sequence (DNA): TGTGCCAGCTCACCAACTAGCGGGAGCACAGATACGCAGTATTTT.

The chain combines TRBV13 with TRBJ2-3; no reliable D call. V was pared by 3 bases and J by 1 base, with 11 bases between. The CDR3 totals 15 residues. Germline assignment: CDR1 PRHDT and CDR2 FYEKMQ (reference sequence). The CDR3 spells CASSFTLGRTDTQYF. The DNA of the CDR3 is TGTGCCAGCAGCTTCACGTTAGGACGCACAGATACGCAGTATTTT.

This clone was counted once. J is TRBJ2-5 and V is TRBV7-4; D unresolved. From germline, CDR1 is SGHVT and CDR2 SQSDAQ. V lost 5 bases, J lost 4 bases, and 14 bases lay in between. The CDR3 contains 14 residues. CDR3 amino acids: CASSPRGELETQYF. The CDR3 DNA reads TGTGCCAGCAGCCCCCGCGGTGAGTTAGAGACCCAGTACTTC.

This rearrangement joins TRBV5-6 to TRBJ2-1; 7 bases are a match to TRBD1. This CDR3 has 15 residues. The junction had 13 bases not matched to a gene; V was cut back by 1 base and J by 12 bases. Per the germline V gene, CDR1 is SGHDT and CDR2 is YYEEEE. As DNA, the CDR3 is TGTGCCAGCAGCTTGTACAGGGGCCCCATGTATGGGCAGTTCTTC. It translates to CASSLYRGPMYGQFF.

This clone has a single count. The rearrangement uses TRBV29-1 and TRBJ1-2; D not resolved. This CDR3 has 13 amino acids. Germline values: CDR1 SQVTM, CDR2 ANQGSEA. V shed 6 bases and J shed 2 bases, with 13 bases lying between them. CDR3 DNA sequence: TGCAGCGTGTGGACGGCAGCAAACTATGGCTACACCTTC. This sequence encodes CSVWTAANYGYTF.

The rearrangement joins TRBV11-3 to TRBJ1-4; D is possibly TRBD1 (6 bases). This CDR3 has 15 amino acids. V lost 4 bases and J lost 7, with 16 bases in between. Germline lookup yields CDR1 SGHNT and CDR2 YENEEA. This CDR3 is CASSSSGGLGEKLFF. CDR3 bases: TGTGCCAGCAGCTCGTCTGGGGGGCTCGGTGAAAAACTGTTTTTT.

The rearrangement links TRBV6-5 to TRBJ1-2, with unresolved D. The germline V gene has CDR1 MNHEY and CDR2 SVGAGI. V gave up 6 bases and J gave up 0 bases, with 5 bases separating them. The CDR3 loop spans 12 amino acids. The CDR3 reads CASSPANYGYTF. DNA for the CDR3: TGTGCCAGCAGCCCAGCTAACTATGGCTACACCTTC.

This chain joins TRBV14 and TRBJ2-7; 9 bases align to TRBD1. This CDR3 comprises 16 residues. The junction had 7 bases not matched to a gene; V was cut back by 4 bases and J by 0 bases. Per germline, CDR1 SGHDN and CDR2 FVKESK. DNA of the CDR3: TGTGCCAGCAGCCCACTTCCGGGACAGGGCTCCTACGAGCAGTACTTC. Translation gives CASSPLPGQGSYEQYF.

The V gene is TRBV9, the J gene TRBJ1-1; the D gene is possibly TRBD1 (6 bases). The germline gives CDR1 SGDLS, CDR2 YYNGEE. CDR3 size: 15 residues. V was shortened by 3 bases and J by 5 bases, with 17 bases between the two germline ends. The CDR3 region has the DNA TGTGCCAGCAGCGGAACACAGGGCCCGAGGACTGAAGCTTTCTTT. Protein: CASSGTQGPRTEAFF.